This TCR beta chain was identified during a study of T-cell reconstitution after alpha-beta-depleted transplantation in children. This clonotype was seen repeatedly, ten times or more. Its antigen is not known. The study, taken as a whole, reports: From surviving recipient T cells and thymic progenitors came the high day-60 TCRbeta diversity observed in some patients. By one year post-transplant, T-cell counts and diversity largely arose from T cells that were newly produced.

Unmatched junction bases numbered 2, after V lost 6 bases and J lost 4 bases. Germline lookup yields CDR1 LNHNV and CDR2 YYDKDF (reference sequence). The CDR3 runs to 13 residues. The TCRbeta library incorporated unique molecular identifiers. TCRdb re-called the PCR reads with MiXCR, one entry per CDR3 protein. The data contain a few hundred thousand distinct CDR3 sequences, around 10% of them singletons. The TCR was taken from a male patient aged 2 to 9 who had a stem cell transplant for chronic granulomatous disease, so the T cells may come from the graft donor. The specimen was peripheral blood, collected 180 days after TCRalphabeta/CD19-depleted stem cell transplant. This chain joins TRBV15 and TRBJ1-5; TRBD1 matches at 8 bases. DNA of the CDR3: TGTGCCACCAGGGACAGGGCTAATCAGCCCCAGCATTTT. Protein product: CATRDRANQPQHF.